These 3 T cell receptor beta chains came from one sample sequenced in a study of T-cell memory formation after mild COVID-19. TCRdb re-called the 5' RACE reads through MiXCR, storing one row per CDR3 protein. This table holds 250,000 or so distinct CDR3 sequences, about 20% found once. The material sequenced was PBMCs or a T cell subset sorted from them (not recorded which). The receptors originated from a man between 18 and 35 years old who had mild COVID-19 (a few samples of this study predate the infection). Cell type and time point are not known.

The chain combines TRBV20-1 with TRBJ1-3, with D possibly matching TRBD1 (5 bases). The CDR3 runs to 18 residues. Trimming took 0 bases from V and 8 from J, leaving 26 bases between them. Germline V gene sequence: CDR1 DFQATT, CDR2 SNEGSKA (reference sequence). For the CDR3, the DNA is TGCAGTGCTAGAGACATTCGCCGCCTTGGGACCGAGGAGGACACCATATATTTT. Residues: CSARDIRRLGTEEDTIYF.

The J gene is TRBJ1-1, the V gene TRBV13; 7 nucleotides align to TRBD1. J was trimmed by 7 bases and V by 5 bases; bases with no gene match: 16. The germline gives CDR1 PRHDT, CDR2 FYEKMQ (reference sequence). The CDR3 loop spans 16 amino acids. The CDR3 sequence: CASSASEQGRQFEAFF. The CDR3 bases are TGTGCCAGCAGCGCCTCGGAACAGGGGAGGCAATTTGAAGCTTTCTTT.

The gene calls are TRBV10-1 and TRBJ1-4, with D possibly TRBD1 on 5 matching bases. The V gene lost 3 bases and the J gene lost 5 bases, with 13 bases spanning the gap. This CDR3 is 15 amino acids long. Germline-derived CDR1 and CDR2 are WNHNN and SYGVQD (reference sequence). CDR3 DNA: TGCGCCAGCAGTGAAGGGGCCGCGGGGAATGAAAAACTGTTTTTT. Amino acid sequence: CASSEGAAGNEKLFF.